A single sample is the source of the 25 T cell receptor beta chains below, sequenced in a study of tumor-infiltrating lymphocytes in localized non-small cell lung cancer. Clones were read by immunoSEQ multiplex PCR, and TCRdb kept only the in-frame ones, dropping some. Here the sample spans 10,000 to 15,000 clones, 80% to 85% being singletons. Source material: uninvolved lung tissue not adjacent to the tumor. The receptors stem from a human donor with non-small cell lung cancer.

The CDR3 nucleotides read TGTGCCAGCTCTGCAGGATACTATGGCTACACCTTC. This encodes CASSAGYYGYTF. This chain uses TRBV25-1 with TRBJ1-2; D is unresolved. Looked up from germline, CDR1 is MGHDK and CDR2 is SYGVNS. There are 12 residues in the CDR3. The V gene lost 8 bases and the J gene lost 3 bases, with 10 bases spanning the gap.

This chain uses TRBV7-6 with TRBJ1-1; TRBD1 might be the D (5 bases). The CDR3 length is 16 residues. The V and J ends lost 1 base and 0 bases respectively, with 12 bases between them. Germline loops: CDR1 SGHVS, CDR2 FNYEAQ. In DNA, the CDR3 is TGTGCCAGCAGCTTAGGGGCGGGGGGGATGAACACTGAAGCTTTCTTT. Residues: CASSLGAGGMNTEAFF.

The chain employs TRBV7-8 and TRBJ1-1, with 8 bases aligning to TRBD1. Trimming removed 3 bases from V and 0 bases from J; junction bases left unmatched: 12. The CDR3 is 18 amino acids. The germline gives CDR1 SGHVS, CDR2 FQNEAQ. The DNA for the CDR3 is TGTGCCAGCAGCTTTCCACCCCGGACAGGGTTCGTGAACACTGAAGCTTTCTTT. This codes for CASSFPPRTGFVNTEAFF.

The J gene is TRBJ2-5, the V gene TRBV6-6; a weak D match, TRBD2 (6 bases). Germline V CDR1 and CDR2: MNHNY, SVGAGI (reference sequence). Trimming left V 6 bases short and J 8 bases short, with 19 bases between. The CDR3 has 14 amino acids. The DNA of the CDR3 is TGTGCCAGCAGCACATCTACCAGGAGGGTTACCCAGTACTTC. It translates to CASSTSTRRVTQYF.

V usage is TRBV7-2 and J usage is TRBJ1-3, with D unclear. V shed 1 base and J shed 2 bases, with 6 bases lying between them. From germline, CDR1 is SGHTA and CDR2 FQGNSA. The CDR3 sequence is 14 residues long. CDR3 sequence (DNA): TGTGCCAGCAGCTTAGGGGGAACTGGAAACACCATATATTTT. Translation gives CASSLGGTGNTIYF.

The chain is built from TRBV7-2 and TRBJ2-2; D remains ambiguous. Germline V gives CDR1 SGHTA, CDR2 FQGNSA. V lost 3 bases and J 2 bases, leaving 13 bases between the germline ends. This CDR3 spans 16 amino acids. The CDR3 protein is CASSLTGSRNTGELFF. CDR3 DNA sequence: TGTGCCAGCAGCTTGACCGGGTCAAGAAACACCGGGGAGCTGTTTTTT.

This chain links TRBV15 with TRBJ1-1; the D is unclear. CDR3 length: 15 residues. Germline loops: CDR1 LNHNV, CDR2 YYDKDF (reference sequence). V lost 0 bases and J lost 5, with 13 bases in between. The CDR3 DNA is TGTGCCACCAGCAGAGAAGTGGCCCTGGGGACTGAAGCTTTCTTT. Amino acid sequence: CATSREVALGTEAFF.

The chain recombines TRBV10-3 with TRBJ2-7; TRBD2 might be the D (6 bases). The germline V gene has CDR1 ENHRY and CDR2 SYGVKD. There are 16 residues in the CDR3. V shed 3 bases and J shed 6 bases, with 21 bases lying between them. This CDR3 is CAISEQGASAASEQYF. CDR3 coding DNA: TGTGCCATCAGTGAACAAGGGGCTAGCGCGGCCAGCGAGCAGTACTTC.

This clone appeared once. The chain has TRBV7-2 and TRBJ2-5; possible D gene TRBD1, 5 bases. The CDR3 spans 13 residues. Germline assignment: CDR1 SGHTA and CDR2 FQGNSA. V dropped 4 bases and J dropped 4 bases, with 10 bases sitting between them. Here the CDR3 DNA reads TGTGCCAGCAGCTCAGGGCCGGTAGAGACCCAGTACTTC. It encodes CASSSGPVETQYF.

This clone was counted a few times. V and J are TRBV9 and TRBJ1-2, with 7 bases identical to TRBD1. Trimming took 3 bases from V and 7 from J; bases not matched to a gene: 9. The CDR3 consists of 14 residues. CDR1 and CDR2 from the germline V gene are SGDLS and YYNGEE. This CDR3 is CASSADEGAIGYTF. Written as DNA, the CDR3 is TGTGCCAGCAGCGCCGATGAGGGGGCAATTGGCTACACCTTC.

The V call is TRBV5-6, the J call TRBJ1-2, with D possibly being TRBD1 (5 bases). The CDR3 totals 17 residues. V lost 0 bases to trimming and J lost 4 bases, with 19 bases between them. Germline lookup yields CDR1 SGHDT and CDR2 YYEEEE. The CDR3 region is CASSLDLVRGKGYGYTF. The CDR3 DNA reads as TGTGCCAGCAGCTTGGACCTTGTTCGGGGGAAAGGCTATGGCTACACCTTC.

Only a few counts were recorded for this clone. The rearrangement uses TRBV5-1 and TRBJ1-1; D is ambiguous. CDR1 is SGHRS, CDR2 YFSETQ, per germline. V was pared by 1 base and J by 3 bases, with 10 bases between. This CDR3 is 14 amino acids long. The CDR3 DNA sequence: TGCGCCAGCAGCTTGACGGGTGGGGACACTGAAGCTTTCTTT. This sequence encodes CASSLTGGDTEAFF.

The chain has TRBV21-1 and TRBJ1-1. TRBV21-1 counts as a pseudogene. The CDR3 runs 12 residues. CDR3 nucleotides: TGTGCCAGGCCGGGTGAGGCGACTGAAGCTTTCTTT. Residues: CARPGEATEAFF.

This clone was observed once. The chain carries TRBV25-1 and TRBJ2-5; D unclear. This CDR3 contains 11 residues. Trimming cost V 1 base and J 5 bases, with 2 bases left between them. CDR1 MGHDK and CDR2 SYGVNS come from the germline V gene. The CDR3: CASSELETQYF. DNA of the CDR3: TGTGCCAGCAGTGAATTGGAGACCCAGTACTTC.

The chain carries TRBV4-1 and TRBJ1-2; no clear D. The germline V gene has CDR1 MGHRA and CDR2 YSYEKL. Trimming removed 1 base from V and 2 bases from J, with 8 bases in between. This CDR3 is 14 amino acids long. The CDR3 is CASSQGIQNYGYTF. In DNA form, the CDR3 reads TGCGCCAGCAGCCAAGGGATACAGAACTATGGCTACACCTTC.

The chain carries TRBV6-5 and TRBJ2-1; no reliable D call. The CDR3 has 12 residues. CDR1 is MNHEY, CDR2 SVGAGI, per germline. The V gene lost 6 bases and the J gene lost 7 bases, with 10 bases spanning the gap. As DNA, the CDR3 is TGTGCCAGCAGCCCAACTTCGAATGAGCAGTTCTTC. It encodes CASSPTSNEQFF.

The rearrangement uses TRBV6-5 and TRBJ1-5; no firm D call. The CDR3 is 14 residues long. The germline V gene has CDR1 MNHEY and CDR2 SVGAGI. With 2 bases removed from V and 7 bases from J, the gap between germline ends came to 12 bases. DNA of the CDR3: TGTGCCAGCAGTTACGGGCGGGATTTGCAGCCCCAGCATTTT. The encoded protein is CASSYGRDLQPQHF.

This chain uses TRBV19 with TRBJ1-4; D remains ambiguous. This CDR3 has 15 residues. The V gene lost 1 base and the J gene lost 8 bases, with 14 bases spanning the gap. Germline values: CDR1 LNHDA, CDR2 SQIVND (reference sequence). The CDR3 nucleotides are TGTGCCAGTAGTATAGGCTCGGCCCTCGGCGAAAAACTGTTTTTT. It specifies CASSIGSALGEKLFF.

The chain is built from TRBV11-3 and TRBJ2-7, with D perhaps TRBD2 (6 bases). The germline gives CDR1 SGHNT, CDR2 YENEEA. The CDR3 has 16 residues. V was cut by 2 bases and J by 3 bases, with 17 bases left in between. The CDR3 DNA reads as TGTGCCAGCAGCTTAACCACGGGGGACCAACTCTACGAGCAGTACTTC. Encoded protein: CASSLTTGDQLYEQYF.

Comments on this clone: The junction does not match germline at one end; this may be a read error. The chain recombines TRBV7-2 with TRBJ2-7; D perhaps matches TRBD2 (6 bases). Germline values: CDR1 SGHTA, CDR2 FQGNSA. The CDR3 contains 13 residues. This chain's CDR3 is CASRLVGGVEQYF. DNA of the CDR3: TGTGCCAGCAGATTAGTCGGCGGGGTCGAGCAGTACTTC.

The CDR3 DNA reads as TGTGCCAGCAGAAACCCCGGGACAGCTAATGAAAAACTGTTTTTT. Protein sequence: CASRNPGTANEKLFF. The chain combines TRBV2 with TRBJ1-4; TRBD1 matches 7 bases. J gave up 3 bases and V 6 bases, and 7 bases lay outside the gene matches. The CDR3 length is 15 residues. The germline V gene encodes CDR1 SNHLY and CDR2 FYNNEI.

The V and J genes are TRBV7-2 and TRBJ1-1; D uncertain. The CDR3 covers 10 residues. Germline V lookup: CDR1 SGHTA, CDR2 FQGNSA. Trimming removed 4 bases from V and 4 bases from J, with 1 base in between. CDR3 coding DNA: TGTGCCAGCAGCTCCACTGAAGCTTTCTTT. This translates into CASSSTEAFF.

The chain recombines TRBV25-1 with TRBJ1-5, with 8 bases lining up with TRBD1. The germline gives CDR1 MGHDK, CDR2 SYGVNS. With 0 bases clipped from V and 6 bases from J, the junction kept 7 bases outside the gene matches. The CDR3 extends over 16 amino acids. CDR3 protein: CASSEYSYRGVQPQHF. In DNA form, the CDR3 reads TGTGCCAGCAGTGAATATAGTTACAGGGGGGTTCAGCCCCAGCATTTT. The full variable domain, its missing parts supplied by reference TRBV25-1 and TRBJ1-5, is EADIYQTPRYLVIGTGKKITLECSQTMGHDKMYWYQQDPGMELHLIHYSYGVNSTEKGDLSSESTVSRIRTEHFPLTLESARPSHTSQYLCASSEYSYRGVQPQHFGDGTRLSIL.

The chain has TRBV19 and TRBJ1-1; D might be TRBD1 (5 bases). Germline V gene data show CDR1 as LNHDA and CDR2 as SQIVND (reference sequence). The CDR3 loop spans 17 amino acids. Trimming stripped 7 bases from V and 1 base from J, with 22 bases between. CDR3 nucleotide sequence: TGTGCCAGTACCGAATGGGGAGGGGTCGGGGCGAACACTGAAGCTTTCTTT. Translating gives CASTEWGGVGANTEAFF.

This clone was seen a single time. V gene TRBV9 combines with J gene TRBJ2-6; no clear D gene. The V and J ends lost 3 bases and 0 bases respectively, with 10 bases between them. CDR3 length equals 16 residues. Germline V gene sequence: CDR1 SGDLS, CDR2 YYNGEE. CDR3 in amino acids: CASSALGDSGANVLTF. The DNA of the CDR3 is TGTGCCAGCAGCGCGCTAGGAGACTCTGGGGCCAACGTCCTGACTTTC.